This T cell receptor (beta chain) was identified in a study of shared T cell receptors in the human thymus. Germline CDR1 and CDR2: MNHEY and SVGAGI. V was pared by 5 bases and J by 6 bases, with 20 bases between. The length of the CDR3 is 15 residues. Generated by immunoSEQ multiplex PCR, the TCRdb table keeps only in-frame clones and is missing some. This sample has roughly 500,000 clones, with approximately 78% found just once. This clone was recorded once. These records were also assigned to another study, of human thymus T cells. As reported in that work: Those donating were healthy Finnish infants in corrective surgery for congenital heart defects. Obtained as resections during corrective heart surgery, the thymus tissue was then studied. Usage of V and J genes appeared biased in thymic and blood repertoires. A high degree of thymic repertoire overlap among unrelated individuals was reported in related research.

The sequence came from a boy younger than two with a congenital heart defect. The chain recombines TRBV6-5 with TRBJ2-7; the D gene is possibly TRBD1 (8 bases). What was sequenced was thymocytes. In DNA form, the CDR3 reads TGTGCCAGCAGTCAACACGACAGGGGAGGGGTCGAGCAGTACTTC. Its translation is CASSQHDRGGVEQYF.